This TCR beta chain was observed in a study of Ad26.COV2.S vaccination and SARS-CoV-2 variants. Study in general: Recipients of Ad26.COV2.S got it intramuscularly, once or twice 56 days apart.

Points from the study as a whole: Breadth of non-spike TCRs did not differ between vaccinees and placebo recipients.

TCRdb keeps only in-frame clones here, not all; method: immunoSEQ multiplex PCR. The sample lists hundreds of thousands of clones; roughly 91% were seen once. As to treatment: about 20 received Ad26.COV2.S at low or high dose, single or two shots; about 5 received placebo; per-sample allocation not given. The samples were gathered on day 63 after the first injection of vaccine or placebo. In Boston, an adult donor aged 18-55 years took part. Of note for this clone: What it recognizes is unknown.

The TCR sequence derives from a person aged 18-65 years who received the Ad26.COV2.S COVID-19 vaccine or a placebo. Sequenced here: peripheral blood, sampled in a trial of Ad26.COV2.S vaccine versus placebo.

The CDR3 is CAWSFLGTNEKLFF. The CDR3 DNA sequence: TGTGCCTGGAGTTTCCTGGGAACTAATGAAAAACTGTTTTTT. This chain uses TRBV30 with TRBJ1-4; D is uncertain. V gave up 2 bases and J gave up 1 base, with 8 bases separating them. Germline assignment: CDR1 GTSNPN and CDR2 SVGIG (reference sequence). The CDR3 loop spans 14 amino acids.